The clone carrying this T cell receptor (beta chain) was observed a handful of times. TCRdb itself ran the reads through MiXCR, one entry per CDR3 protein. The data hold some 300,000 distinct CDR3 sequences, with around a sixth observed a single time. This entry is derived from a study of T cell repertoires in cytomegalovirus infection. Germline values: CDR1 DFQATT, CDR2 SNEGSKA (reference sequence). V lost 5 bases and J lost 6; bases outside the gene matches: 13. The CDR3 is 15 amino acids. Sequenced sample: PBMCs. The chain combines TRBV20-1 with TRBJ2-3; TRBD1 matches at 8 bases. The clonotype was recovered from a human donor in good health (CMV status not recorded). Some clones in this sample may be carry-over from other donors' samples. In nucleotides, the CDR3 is TGCAGTGCTTCCAAAGGCAGGGGGCTGGGGGATACGCAGTATTTT. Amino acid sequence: CSASKGRGLGDTQYF.